This T cell receptor beta chain is drawn from a study of response to subunit inactivated influenza vaccine. Broader study findings: It was suggested by the authors that few new T cells are recruited by each seasonal influenza vaccination.

The germline CDR1 and CDR2 sequences are DFQATT and SNEGSKA (reference sequence). V lost 0 bases and J lost 4; bases outside the gene matches: 7. The CDR3 extends over 17 amino acids. Regarding this clonotype: Antigen specificity is unknown.

From the RT-PCR reads, TCRdb called clonotypes with MiXCR, one entry per CDR3 protein. The data contain about 700,000 distinct CDR3 sequences, roughly 14% of them singletons. This sample comprised PBMCs from blood, obtained about 12 days after vaccination. This TCR came from a man aged 50-60 years who received an inactivated influenza vaccine. This chain uses TRBV20-1 with TRBJ2-3; 13 bases line up with TRBD2. CDR3 residues: CSARDLQTSGGADTQYF. Here the CDR3 DNA reads TGCAGTGCTAGAGATCTCCAAACTAGCGGGGGGGCAGATACGCAGTATTTT.